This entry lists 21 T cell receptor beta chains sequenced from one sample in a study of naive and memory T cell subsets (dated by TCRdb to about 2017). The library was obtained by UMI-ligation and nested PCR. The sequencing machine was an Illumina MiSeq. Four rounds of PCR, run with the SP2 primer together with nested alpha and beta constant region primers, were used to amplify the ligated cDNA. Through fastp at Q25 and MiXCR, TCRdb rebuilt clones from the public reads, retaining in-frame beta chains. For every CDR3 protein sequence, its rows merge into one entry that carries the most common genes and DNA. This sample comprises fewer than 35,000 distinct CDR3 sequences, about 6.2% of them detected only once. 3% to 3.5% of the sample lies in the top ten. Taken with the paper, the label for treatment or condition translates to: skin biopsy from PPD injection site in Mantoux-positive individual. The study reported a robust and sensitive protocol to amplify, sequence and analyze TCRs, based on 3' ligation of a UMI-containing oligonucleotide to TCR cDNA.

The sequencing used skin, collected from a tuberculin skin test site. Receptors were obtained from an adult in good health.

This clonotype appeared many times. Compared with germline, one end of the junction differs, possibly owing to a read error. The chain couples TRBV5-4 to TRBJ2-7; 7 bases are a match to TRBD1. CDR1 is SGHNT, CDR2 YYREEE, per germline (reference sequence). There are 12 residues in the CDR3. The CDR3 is CASSLASDRMDF. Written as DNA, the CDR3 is TGTGCCAGCAGCTTGGCCTCGGACAGGATGGACTTC. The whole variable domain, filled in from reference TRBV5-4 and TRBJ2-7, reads ETGVTQSPTHLIKTRGQQVTLRCSSQSGHNTVSWYQQALGQGPQFIFQYYREEENGRGNFPPRFSGLQFPNYSSELNVNALELDDSALYLCASSLASDRMDFGPGTRLTVT.

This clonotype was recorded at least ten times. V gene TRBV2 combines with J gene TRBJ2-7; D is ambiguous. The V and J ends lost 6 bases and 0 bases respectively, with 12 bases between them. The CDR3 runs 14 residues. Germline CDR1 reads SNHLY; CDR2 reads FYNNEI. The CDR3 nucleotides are TGTGCCAGCAGGGAGAGACCAAGCTCCTACGAGCAGTACTTC. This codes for CASRERPSSYEQYF. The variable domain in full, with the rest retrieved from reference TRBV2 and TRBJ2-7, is EPEVTQTPSHQVTQMGQEVILRCVPISNHLYFYWYRQILGQKVEFLVSFYNNEISEKSEIFDDQFSVERPDGSNFTLKIRSTKLEDSAMYFCASRERPSSYEQYFGPGTRLTVT.

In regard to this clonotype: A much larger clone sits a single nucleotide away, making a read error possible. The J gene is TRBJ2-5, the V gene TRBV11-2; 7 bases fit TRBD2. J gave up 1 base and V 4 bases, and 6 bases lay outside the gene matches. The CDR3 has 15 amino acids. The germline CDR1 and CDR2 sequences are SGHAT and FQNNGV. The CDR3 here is CASSSWASGQETQYF. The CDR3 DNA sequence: TGTGCCAGCAGCTCGTGGGCTAGCGGCCAAGAGACCCAGTACTTC.

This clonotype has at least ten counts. The CDR3 reads CASSLDRGSYNEQFF. The CDR3 bases are TGTGCCAGCAGCCTAGACAGGGGGTCGTACAATGAGCAGTTCTTC. The chain couples TRBV27 to TRBJ2-1, with TRBD1 identical over 9 bases. Trimming cost V 6 bases and J 4 bases; bases outside gene matches: 7. The germline V gene has CDR1 MNHEY and CDR2 SMNVEV (reference sequence). This CDR3 contains 15 residues.

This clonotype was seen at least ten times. Here the CDR3 reads CASSAPGTGVSDTQYF. The CDR3 DNA is TGTGCCAGCAGTGCACCCGGGACAGGGGTGTCAGATACGCAGTATTTT. This chain connects TRBV12-3 or TRBV12-4 to TRBJ2-3, with TRBD1 matching over 10 bases. Germline trimming cut 5 bases from V and 4 bases from J; bases unmatched to any gene: 9. The CDR3 length is 16 residues.

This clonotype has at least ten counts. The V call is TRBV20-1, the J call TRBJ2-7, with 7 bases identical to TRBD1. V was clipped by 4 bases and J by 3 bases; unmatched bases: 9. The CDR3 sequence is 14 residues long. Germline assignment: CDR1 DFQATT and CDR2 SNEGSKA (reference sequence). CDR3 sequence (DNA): TGCAGTGCTAATGCCCCGGGACAGCTCTACGAGCAGTACTTC. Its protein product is CSANAPGQLYEQYF.

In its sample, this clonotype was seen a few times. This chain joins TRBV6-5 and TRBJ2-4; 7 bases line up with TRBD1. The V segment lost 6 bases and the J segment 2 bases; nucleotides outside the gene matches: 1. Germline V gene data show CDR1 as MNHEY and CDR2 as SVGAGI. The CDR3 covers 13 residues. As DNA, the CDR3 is TGTGCCAGCAGGGGACAGTCCAAAAACATTCAGTACTTC. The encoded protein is CASRGQSKNIQYF.

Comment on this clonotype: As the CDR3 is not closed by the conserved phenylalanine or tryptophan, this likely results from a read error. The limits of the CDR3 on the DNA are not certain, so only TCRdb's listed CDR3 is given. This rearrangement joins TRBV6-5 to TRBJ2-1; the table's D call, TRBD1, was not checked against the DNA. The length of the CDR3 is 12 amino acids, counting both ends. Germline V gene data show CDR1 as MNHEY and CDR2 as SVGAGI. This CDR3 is CASSPGPGQVFL.

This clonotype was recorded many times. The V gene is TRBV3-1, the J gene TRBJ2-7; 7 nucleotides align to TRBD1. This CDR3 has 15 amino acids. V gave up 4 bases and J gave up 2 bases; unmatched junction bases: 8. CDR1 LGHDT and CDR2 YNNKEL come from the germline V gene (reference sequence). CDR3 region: CASSLGEDRPYEQYF. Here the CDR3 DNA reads TGTGCCAGCAGCCTAGGTGAGGACAGGCCCTACGAGCAGTACTTC.

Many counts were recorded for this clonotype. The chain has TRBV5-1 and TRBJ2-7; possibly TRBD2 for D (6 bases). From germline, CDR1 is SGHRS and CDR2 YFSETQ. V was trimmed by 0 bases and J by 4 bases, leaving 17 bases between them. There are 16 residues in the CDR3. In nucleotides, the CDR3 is TGCGCCAGCAGCTTGGTTATGACGGACTACCTATACGAGCAGTACTTC. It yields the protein CASSLVMTDYLYEQYF.

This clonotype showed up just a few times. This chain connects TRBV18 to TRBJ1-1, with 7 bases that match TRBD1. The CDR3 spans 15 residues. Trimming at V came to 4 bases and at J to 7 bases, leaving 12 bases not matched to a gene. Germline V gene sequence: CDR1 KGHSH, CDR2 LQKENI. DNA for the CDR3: TGTGCCAGCTCACTACCGCAGGGGGTTAGGGTTGAAGCTTTCTTT. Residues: CASSLPQGVRVEAFF.

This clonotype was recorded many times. CDR3 DNA sequence: TGTGCCAGCAGTACCGCCGGGACAGGGAGCCGAGAGACCCAGTACTTC. Its translation: CASSTAGTGSRETQYF. The rearrangement uses TRBV12-3 or TRBV12-4 and TRBJ2-5; 9 bases map to TRBD1. J gave up 4 bases and V 5 bases, and 11 bases lay outside the gene matches. This CDR3 has 16 amino acids.

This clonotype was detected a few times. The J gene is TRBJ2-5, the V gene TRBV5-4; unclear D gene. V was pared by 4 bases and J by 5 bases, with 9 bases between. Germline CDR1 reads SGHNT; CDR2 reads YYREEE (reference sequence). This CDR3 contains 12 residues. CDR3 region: CASSKSGETQYF. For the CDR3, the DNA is TGTGCCAGCAGCAAAAGTGGGGAGACCCAGTACTTC.

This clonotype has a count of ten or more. Written as DNA, the CDR3 is TGTGCCAGCAGCATGACGGACAGGGGGTCTGGAAACACCATATATTTT. This translates into CASSMTDRGSGNTIYF. The rearrangement uses TRBV5-4 and TRBJ1-3; 10 positions match TRBD1. Per germline, CDR1 SGHNT and CDR2 YYREEE (reference sequence). CDR3 length: 16 amino acids. Germline trimming cut 4 bases from V and 1 base from J; bases unmatched to any gene: 5.

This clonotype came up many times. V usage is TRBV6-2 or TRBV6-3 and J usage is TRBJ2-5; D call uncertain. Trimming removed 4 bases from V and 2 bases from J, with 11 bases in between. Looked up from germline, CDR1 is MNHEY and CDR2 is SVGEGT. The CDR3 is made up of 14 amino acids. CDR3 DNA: TGTGCCAGCAGTTCTCTAGACGCTCAAGAGACCCAGTACTTC. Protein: CASSSLDAQETQYF.

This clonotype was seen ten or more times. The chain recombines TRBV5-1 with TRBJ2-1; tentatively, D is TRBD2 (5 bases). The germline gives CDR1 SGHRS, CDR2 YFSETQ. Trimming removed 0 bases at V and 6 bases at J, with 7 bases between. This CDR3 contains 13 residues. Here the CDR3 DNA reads TGCGCCAGCAGCTTGGCCACTAGCAATGAGCAGTTCTTC. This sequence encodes CASSLATSNEQFF. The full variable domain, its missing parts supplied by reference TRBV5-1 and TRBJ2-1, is KAGVTQTPRYLIKTRGQQVTLSCSPISGHRSVSWYQQTPGQGLQFLFEYFSETQRNKGNFPGRFSGRQFSNSRSEMNVSTLELGDSALYLCASSLATSNEQFFGPGTRLTVL.

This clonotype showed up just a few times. CDR3 DNA: TGTGCCAGCAGCAGAGGGACAGTCTTCTCTGGGGCCAACGTCCTGACTTTC. Its translation is CASSRGTVFSGANVLTF. V usage is TRBV13 and J usage is TRBJ2-6, with 7 bases identical to TRBD1. The CDR3 has 17 residues. Germline CDR1 PRHDT, CDR2 FYEKMQ (reference sequence). The V segment lost 5 bases and the J segment 0 bases; nucleotides outside the gene matches: 7.

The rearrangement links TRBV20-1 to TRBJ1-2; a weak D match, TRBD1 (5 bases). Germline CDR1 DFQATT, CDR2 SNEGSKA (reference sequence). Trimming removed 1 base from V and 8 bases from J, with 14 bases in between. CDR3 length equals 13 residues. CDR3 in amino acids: CSARGERTNGYTF. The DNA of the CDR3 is TGCAGTGCTAGAGGAGAACGGACAAACGGCTACACCTTC.

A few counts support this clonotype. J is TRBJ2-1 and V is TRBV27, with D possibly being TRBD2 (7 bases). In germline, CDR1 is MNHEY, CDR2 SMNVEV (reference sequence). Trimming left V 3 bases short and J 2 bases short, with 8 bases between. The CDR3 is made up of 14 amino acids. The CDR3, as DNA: TGTGCCAGCAGTTTCGGGGGGCCCTACAATGAGCAGTTCTTC. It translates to CASSFGGPYNEQFF.

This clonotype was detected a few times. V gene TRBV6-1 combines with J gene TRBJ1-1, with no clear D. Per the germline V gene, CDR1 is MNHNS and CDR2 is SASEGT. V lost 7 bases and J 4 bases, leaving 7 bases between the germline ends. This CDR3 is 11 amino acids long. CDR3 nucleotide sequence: TGTGCCAGCATTCGTCCCACTGAAGCTTTCTTT. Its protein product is CASIRPTEAFF.

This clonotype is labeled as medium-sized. CDR3 in amino acids: CASGVQGQETQYF. The CDR3, as DNA: TGTGCTAGTGGGGTCCAGGGACAAGAGACCCAGTACTTC. J is TRBJ2-5 and V is TRBV12-5; weak D call: TRBD1 (5 bases). Germline V gene sequence: CDR1 LGHNT, CDR2 FRNRAP. The CDR3 is 13 residues long. The V end lost 6 bases, the J end lost 2 bases, and 10 bases lay between the germline ends. The full variable domain, in which reference TRBV12-5 and TRBJ2-5 provide the parts outside the CDR3, is DARVTQTPRHKVTEMGQEVTMRCQPILGHNTVFWYRQTMMQGLELLAYFRNRAPLDDSGMPKDRFSAEMPDATLATLKIQPSEPRDSAVYFCASGVQGQETQYFGPGTRLLVL.